The present T cell receptor (beta chain) was sequenced within a study of response to subunit inactivated influenza vaccine. This clonotype was counted at least ten times. The CDR3 is 13 amino acids. V was clipped by 8 bases and J by 1 base, with 12 bases between them. From germline, CDR1 is KGHSH and CDR2 LQKENI. TCRdb ran MiXCR on the RT-PCR reads and lists one entry per CDR3 protein. The repertoire includes 800,000 or so distinct CDR3 sequences, about 20% of them detected once, and about a tenth sits in the top ten. The material was PBMCs from blood, obtained less than 6 days after vaccination. The sequence derives from a man over 45 who received an inactivated influenza vaccine. V is TRBV18 and J is TRBJ2-7; D may be TRBD2 (6 bases). In DNA, the CDR3 is TGTGCCAGCAGCCCAGGGACTTCCTACGAGCAGTACTTC. Translated: CASSPGTSYEQYF. The full variable domain, in which reference TRBV18 and TRBJ2-7 provide the parts outside the CDR3, is NAGVMQNPRHLVRRRGQEARLRCSPMKGHSHVYWYRQLPEEGLKFMVYLQKENIIDESGMPKERFSAEFPKEGPSILRIQQVVRGDSAAYFCASSPGTSYEQYFGPGTRLTVT.